These 5 T cell receptor beta chains were all obtained from the same sample, sequenced in a study of blood T cell repertoires in COVID-19. Measured with immunoSEQ multiplex PCR; TCRdb has only the in-frame clones, and not every one. The sample includes around 300,000 clones, 86% of them seen just once. Specimen: peripheral blood. The receptors stem from a woman aged 25 to 39 with active or convalescent COVID-19.

This rearrangement joins TRBV7-3 to TRBJ1-2, with D perhaps matching TRBD1 (5 bases). Trimming cost V 5 bases and J 4 bases, with 14 bases left between them. The CDR3 covers 14 residues. Germline CDR1 and CDR2: SGHTA and FQGTGA. CDR3 residues: CASSPDSTSYGYTF. The CDR3, as DNA: TGTGCCAGCAGCCCCGACAGTACCTCCTATGGCTACACCTTC.

This clone was detected only once. The chain recombines TRBV7-8 with TRBJ1-5; 7 bases align to TRBD1. This CDR3 has 16 amino acids. Germline V gene lookup returns CDR1 SGHVS and CDR2 FQNEAQ. The ends lost 5 bases at V and 4 bases at J; junction bases unmatched: 11. CDR3 in DNA: TGTGCCAGCAGCCCAAGGACCGGGACAGTGAATCAGCCCCAGCATTTT. This codes for CASSPRTGTVNQPQHF.

This clone occurred once. The V and J genes are TRBV7-3 and TRBJ2-3; 8 nucleotides agree with TRBD2. CDR1 and CDR2 from the germline V gene are SGHTA and FQGTGA. Trimming removed 5 bases from V and 0 bases from J; junction bases left unmatched: 10. This CDR3 comprises 17 residues. In DNA form, the CDR3 reads TGTGCCAGCAGCCCCGGAGGGTTAGCGGGAAGCACAGATACGCAGTATTTT. Its translation is CASSPGGLAGSTDTQYF.

The CDR3 sequence is CASSSGTGTGNTIYF. In DNA form, the CDR3 reads TGTGCCAGCAGCTCCGGGACAGGGACTGGAAACACCATATATTTT. The J gene is TRBJ1-3, the V gene TRBV5-4; 9 positions match TRBD1. This CDR3 comprises 15 residues. V shed 3 bases and J 2 bases; nucleotides not matched to a gene: 3. The germline CDR1 and CDR2 sequences are SGHNT and YYREEE (reference sequence).

The chain employs TRBV27 and TRBJ1-2; 8 bases fit TRBD1. The CDR3 runs to 15 residues. In germline, CDR1 is MNHEY, CDR2 SMNVEV (reference sequence). V was pared by 6 bases and J by 5 bases, with 11 bases of the junction left unmatched. CDR3 bases: TGTGCCAGCAGGGGATGGGCAGGGGGCAGGTATGGCTACACCTTC. Translating gives CASRGWAGGRYGYTF.